This T cell receptor beta chain was identified in a study of T cell clonotyping in hematopoietic cell transplantation. Regarding the study as a whole: Few recipient clonotypes overlapped donors; over 95% were de novo at given depth. Recipient TCR diversity dropped after transplant; expanded clonotypes rose from day 30 to 180.

Recipient blood drawn about 28 days pretransplant and days 30, 100, 180 after. Some clones are missing from TCRdb's copy, which holds only in-frame ones; the method was immunoSEQ multiplex PCR. This sample has approximately 4,600 clones, with less than 95% found just once. CDR1 and CDR2 (germline): LGHNA, YSLEER. The CDR3 spans 16 residues. The ends lost 4 bases at V and 0 bases at J; junction bases unmatched: 3. Concerning this clone: Its target is unknown.

The V gene is TRBV4-3, the J gene TRBJ2-6, with 7 bases matching TRBD1. Sequenced material: PBMCs, taken 180 days after allogeneic stem cell transplant. This TCR derives from a male patient aged 60-69 years who had an allogeneic stem cell transplant from a related donor, so the T cells may come from the graft donor. Some clones in this sample may be carry-over from other donors' samples. The CDR3 reads CASSRQGNSGANVLTF. The CDR3 coding sequence is TGCGCCAGCAGCCGACAGGGAAACTCTGGGGCCAACGTCCTGACTTTC.